The 27 T cell receptor beta chains presented below share a single source sample, sequenced in a study of T cells in Graves' hyperthyroidism and ophthalmopathy (dated by TCRdb to about 2019). To prepare the library, multiplex PCR was applied. TCRdb records Illumina HiSeq 2000 as the sequencer. The TCR beta CDR3 regions were amplified from the RNA transcripts. The TCR CDR3 was subjected to a first round of RT-PCR using the HTBI primer set and the Qiagen OneStep RT-PCR kit. The public reads were quality trimmed at Q25 with fastp and then assembled into clones with MiXCR by TCRdb, keeping productive beta chains. Entries are consolidated by CDR3 protein sequence, retaining the most common genes and DNA. Present in this sample are roughly 500,000 distinct CDR3 sequences, around 45% of which were seen just once. Under 20% of the sample lies in the top ten. The sample was peripheral blood or thyroid tissue (not recorded which). The receptors stem from an adult woman with Graves' disease, either hyperthyroidism or ophthalmopathy (not recorded which).

This clonotype came up many times. V is TRBV6-5 and J is TRBJ1-1; D unresolved. Germline CDR1 MNHEY, CDR2 SVGAGI. This CDR3 is built from 15 residues. V dropped 2 bases and J dropped 2 bases, with 12 bases sitting between them. This chain's CDR3 is CASSYRPAGNTEAFF. In nucleotides, the CDR3 is TGTGCCAGCAGTTACCGGCCCGCAGGAAACACTGAAGCTTTCTTT.

In DNA form, the CDR3 reads TGTGCCAGCCACACTCCAAACAGGGGGCCCGGGGAGCTGTTTTTT. Protein product: CASHTPNRGPGELFF. The V and J genes are TRBV6-2 or TRBV6-3 and TRBJ2-2; 9 positions agree with TRBD1. From germline, CDR1 is MNHEY and CDR2 SVGEGT. The CDR3 totals 15 residues. V lost 8 bases and J lost 6; bases outside the gene matches: 10.

This clonotype has just a few counts. V is TRBV7-2 and J is TRBJ1-5, with a possible D match to TRBD1 (6 bases). The V gene lost 5 bases and the J gene lost 8 bases, with 10 bases spanning the gap. CDR1 is SGHTA and CDR2 is FQGNSA in the germline V gene. This CDR3 spans 12 amino acids. In nucleotides, the CDR3 is TGTGCCAGCAGCCTGCGACAGGAGCCCCAGCATTTT. This codes for CASSLRQEPQHF.

Remarks on this clonotype: Without the conserved terminal phenylalanine or tryptophan, this CDR3 likely stems from a read error. The DNA is left out, because the CDR3 cannot be placed on it with certainty; the CDR3 is given as TCRdb lists it. The J gene is TRBJ2-5, the V gene TRBV29-1; TRBD2, the D gene given by the table, was not confirmed from the DNA. The CDR3 length is 8 residues, termini included. CDR1 SQVTM and CDR2 ANQGSEA come from the germline V gene. CDR3 loop: CSVEDSAG.

This clonotype has at least ten counts. This chain connects TRBV7-2 to TRBJ2-5; 10 bases fit TRBD2. This CDR3 has 15 amino acids. Losses at the gene ends were 4 bases for V and 2 bases for J; bases not matched to a gene: 4. In germline, CDR1 is SGHTA, CDR2 FQGNSA. The CDR3 sequence: CASSWSSGSQETQYF. CDR3 DNA sequence: TGTGCCAGCAGCTGGTCTAGCGGGAGTCAAGAGACCCAGTACTTC.

The V and J genes are TRBV29-1 and TRBJ2-3, with D possibly matching TRBD2 (5 bases). From germline, CDR1 is SQVTM and CDR2 ANQGSEA. Trimming took off 4 bases at V and 4 bases at J, with 18 bases between the two ends. The CDR3 consists of 15 residues. The CDR3 region is CSVGRRLAFPDTQYF. CDR3 in DNA: TGCAGCGTTGGACGGCGGTTAGCGTTCCCAGATACGCAGTATTTT.

This clonotype was recorded many times. This chain connects TRBV19 to TRBJ1-1, with 7 positions matching TRBD1. With 5 bases clipped from V and 2 bases from J, the junction kept 17 bases outside the gene matches. The CDR3 is 18 amino acids. Per the germline V gene, CDR1 is LNHDA and CDR2 is SQIVND (reference sequence). The chain's CDR3 is CASSQPQGLWMRNTEAFF. DNA for the CDR3: TGTGCCAGTAGTCAACCACAGGGGCTGTGGATGAGAAACACTGAAGCTTTCTTT.

This clonotype was counted many times. The chain joins TRBV6-1 to TRBJ1-1; 8 bases fit TRBD1. Unmatched junction bases numbered 9, after V lost 6 bases and J lost 9 bases. The CDR3 has 13 residues. Germline CDR1 reads MNHNS; CDR2 reads SASEGT. In DNA, the CDR3 is TGTGCCAGCAGAGCCGGGACAGGAGGCAAAGCTTTCTTT. Residues: CASRAGTGGKAFF.

The chain couples TRBV4-2 to TRBJ1-2; no reliable D call. V was shortened by 0 bases and J by 9 bases, with 11 bases between the two germline ends. This CDR3 has 13 residues. The germline CDR1 and CDR2 sequences are LGHNA and YNFKEQ. The CDR3 DNA follows: TGTGCCAGCAGCCAAGAAGCGGGAGGGAGCTACACCTTC. It is translated as CASSQEAGGSYTF.

The CDR3: CAISAVGSYNSPLHF. The CDR3 DNA reads TGTGCCATCAGTGCTGTGGGCTCCTATAATTCACCCCTCCACTTT. The gene calls are TRBV10-3 and TRBJ1-6; unclear D gene. This CDR3 region has 15 residues. Germline V lookup: CDR1 ENHRY, CDR2 SYGVKD. V gave up 4 bases and J gave up 0 bases, with 7 bases separating them.

There are many counts of this clonotype. CDR3 protein: CASSFSIYEQYF. As DNA, the CDR3 is TGTGCCAGCAGTTTCAGCATTTACGAGCAGTACTTC. The chain employs TRBV28 and TRBJ2-7, with D unresolved. The germline V and J ends were trimmed by 3 bases and 4 bases, with 7 bases remaining between them. The V gene's germline CDR1 is MDHEN and CDR2 SYDVKM. The CDR3 runs 12 residues.

This clonotype was counted many times. The rearrangement links TRBV4-1 to TRBJ2-7; D ambiguous. The V and J ends lost 6 bases and 5 bases respectively, with 20 bases between them. Germline CDR1 MGHRA, CDR2 YSYEKL. The CDR3 runs to 15 residues. The CDR3 reads CASSLTSGSVHEQYF. The CDR3 nucleotides are TGCGCCAGCAGTCTCACCTCCGGGTCCGTCCACGAGCAGTACTTC.

This rearrangement joins TRBV11-2 to TRBJ1-2; 9 bases are shared with TRBD1. CDR1 and CDR2 (germline): SGHAT, FQNNGV. The CDR3 length is 15 residues. J lost 5 bases, V lost 6 bases, and 10 bases had no gene match. The CDR3 loop is CASRSPGQGFYGYTF. The DNA for the CDR3 is TGTGCCAGCAGATCACCGGGACAGGGATTTTATGGCTACACCTTC. The variable domain in full, completed from reference TRBV11-2 and TRBJ1-2, reads EAGVAQSPRYKIIEKRQSVAFWCNPISGHATLYWYQQILGQGPKLLIQFQNNGVVDDSQLPKDRFSAERLKGVDSTLKIQPAKLEDSAVYLCASRSPGQGFYGYTFGSGTRLTVV.

This clonotype was seen a few times. The chain is built from TRBV10-3 and TRBJ2-5; 8 positions agree with TRBD1. After removal of 3 bases from V and 5 bases from J, the junction contained 11 bases not matched to a gene. Germline V gene data show CDR1 as ENHRY and CDR2 as SYGVKD. This CDR3 region has 16 residues. The CDR3 bases are TGTGCCATCAGTGACCGGCGACAGGGGAAAGGGGAGACCCAGTACTTC. It specifies CAISDRRQGKGETQYF.

The chain joins TRBV24-1 to TRBJ1-2; D is undetermined. V was cut by 3 bases and J by 1 base, with 8 bases left in between. This CDR3 is 14 amino acids long. Per the germline V gene, CDR1 is KGHDR and CDR2 is SFDVKD. CDR3 bases: TGTGCCACCAGTGATGAATACCTTAACTATGGCTACACCTTC. Translation: CATSDEYLNYGYTF.

The V and J genes are TRBV11-2 and TRBJ2-5; D is tentatively TRBD1 or TRBD2 (5 bases each). This CDR3 is built from 15 residues. Germline V gene data show CDR1 as SGHAT and CDR2 as FQNNGV. Deletions cut 4 bases from V and 0 bases from J, with 12 bases between. CDR3 nucleotides: TGTGCCAGCAGCTCGCAATCGGGACACCAAGAGACCCAGTACTTC. Translating it yields CASSSQSGHQETQYF.

J is TRBJ2-2 and V is TRBV29-1; TRBD1 might be the D (6 bases). The CDR3 spans 14 residues. Germline V CDR1 and CDR2: SQVTM, ANQGSEA. V lost 3 bases to trimming and J lost 6 bases, with 14 bases between them. This CDR3 is CSVDKREGAGELFF. CDR3 coding DNA: TGCAGCGTTGATAAGCGTGAGGGGGCCGGGGAGCTGTTTTTT.

The V call is TRBV12-3 or TRBV12-4, the J call TRBJ2-7; tentative D call: TRBD1 (5 bases). The CDR3 is made up of 13 amino acids. Trimming took off 1 base at V and 4 bases at J, with 8 bases between the two ends. DNA for the CDR3: TGTGCCAGCAGTTTAGACAGGCTTTACGAGCAGTACTTC. It specifies CASSLDRLYEQYF.

This clonotype has at least ten counts. The V and J genes are TRBV19 and TRBJ1-1; D not certain. The germline V gene has CDR1 LNHDA and CDR2 SQIVND (reference sequence). V gave up 3 bases and J gave up 3 bases, with 5 bases separating them. CDR3 size: 12 residues. In DNA form, the CDR3 reads TGTGCCAGTAGTATGGGCTACACTGAAGCTTTCTTT. This translates into CASSMGYTEAFF. The full variable domain, completed using reference TRBV19 and TRBJ1-1, is DGGITQSPKYLFRKEGQNVTLSCEQNLNHDAMYWYRQDPGQGLRLIYYSQIVNDFQKGDIAEGYSVSREKKESFPLTVTSAQKNPTAFYLCASSMGYTEAFFGQGTRLTVV.

This clonotype was detected a few times. The rearrangement links TRBV20-1 to TRBJ2-3; tentative D call: TRBD1 (6 bases). V dropped 4 bases and J dropped 1 base, with 15 bases sitting between them. This CDR3 has 15 residues. The germline CDR1 and CDR2 sequences are DFQATT and SNEGSKA (reference sequence). Here the CDR3 reads CSAIGGVRGTDTQYF. DNA for the CDR3: TGCAGTGCTATAGGGGGAGTAAGGGGCACAGATACGCAGTATTTT.

This clonotype was observed at least ten times. The chain combines TRBV4-2 with TRBJ2-2; no reliable D call. The CDR3 has 15 residues. Germline V gene lookup returns CDR1 LGHNA and CDR2 YNFKEQ. Trimming took off 7 bases at V and 7 bases at J, with 19 bases between the two ends. The CDR3 protein is CASTSAVSYHGELFF. The CDR3 nucleotides read TGTGCCAGCACCTCAGCTGTCTCATATCACGGGGAGCTGTTTTTT.

This rearrangement joins TRBV29-1 to TRBJ1-2; a weak D match, TRBD1 (5 bases). Trimming left V 2 bases short and J 12 bases short, with 16 bases between. The CDR3 loop spans 12 amino acids. Germline values: CDR1 SQVTM, CDR2 ANQGSEA. DNA of the CDR3: TGCAGCGTTGAACACTCCACGGGGGAAGACACCTTC. It specifies CSVEHSTGEDTF.

This clonotype has a handful of counts. This rearrangement joins TRBV25-1 to TRBJ2-5; 8 nucleotides line up with TRBD2. This CDR3 spans 15 amino acids. After removal of 1 base from V and 5 bases from J, the junction contained 6 bases not matched to a gene. Germline CDR1 is MGHDK and CDR2 is SYGVNS. CDR3 protein: CASSEWAGGGETQYF. For the CDR3, the DNA is TGTGCCAGCAGTGAATGGGCGGGAGGTGGGGAGACCCAGTACTTC.

J is TRBJ1-1 and V is TRBV25-1, with TRBD1 identical over 9 bases. The CDR3 totals 20 residues. Germline CDR1 and CDR2: MGHDK and SYGVNS. V dropped 5 bases and J dropped 4; count of bases not matched to a gene: 23. CDR3 protein: CASSSIYASGQGIGGTEAFF. Here the CDR3 DNA reads TGTGCCAGCAGTTCCATTTATGCCTCAGGACAGGGGATAGGTGGCACTGAAGCTTTCTTT.

The rearrangement uses TRBV29-1 and TRBJ1-1; D not certain. Germline CDR1 reads SQVTM; CDR2 reads ANQGSEA. The CDR3 extends over 12 amino acids. V was shortened by 7 bases and J by 6 bases, with 15 bases between the two germline ends. CDR3 amino acids: CSGEVGSAEAFF. The CDR3 bases are TGCAGCGGAGAGGTTGGGAGCGCTGAAGCTTTCTTT.

This clonotype was observed at least ten times. J is TRBJ2-7 and V is TRBV20-1, with a weak D call TRBD1 (6 bases). The CDR3 has 14 amino acids. V lost 3 bases and J lost 1, with 13 bases in between. Germline CDR1 is DFQATT and CDR2 is SNEGSKA (reference sequence). For the CDR3, the DNA is TGCAGTGCTAGGGGTCCGGGACAATCCTACGAGCAGTACTTC. Encoded protein: CSARGPGQSYEQYF.

This clonotype was counted many times. The J gene is TRBJ1-5, the V gene TRBV20-1; possibly TRBD1 for D (5 bases). Germline CDR1 is DFQATT and CDR2 is SNEGSKA (reference sequence). V lost 3 bases and J 4 bases, leaving 13 bases between the germline ends. CDR3 size: 14 residues. The CDR3: CSASWDGGNQPQHF. CDR3 nucleotide sequence: TGCAGTGCTAGTTGGGACGGTGGTAATCAGCCCCAGCATTTT.